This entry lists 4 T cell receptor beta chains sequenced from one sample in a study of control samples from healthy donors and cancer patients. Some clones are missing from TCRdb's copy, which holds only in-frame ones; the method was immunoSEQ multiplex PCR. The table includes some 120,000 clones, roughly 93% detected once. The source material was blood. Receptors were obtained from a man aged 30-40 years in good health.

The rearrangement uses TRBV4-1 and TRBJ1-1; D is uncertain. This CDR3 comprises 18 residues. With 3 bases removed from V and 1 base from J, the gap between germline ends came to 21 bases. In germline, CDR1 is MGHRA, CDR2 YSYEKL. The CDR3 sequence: CASSQEGGVGASNTEAFF. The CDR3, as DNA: TGCGCCAGCAGCCAGGAAGGTGGCGTTGGTGCATCGAACACTGAAGCTTTCTTT.

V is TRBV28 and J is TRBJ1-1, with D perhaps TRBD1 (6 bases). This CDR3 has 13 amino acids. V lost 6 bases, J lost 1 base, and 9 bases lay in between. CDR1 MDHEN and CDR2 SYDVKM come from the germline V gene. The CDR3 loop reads CASRPQGNTEAFF. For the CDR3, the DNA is TGTGCCAGCAGGCCACAGGGGAACACTGAAGCTTTCTTT.

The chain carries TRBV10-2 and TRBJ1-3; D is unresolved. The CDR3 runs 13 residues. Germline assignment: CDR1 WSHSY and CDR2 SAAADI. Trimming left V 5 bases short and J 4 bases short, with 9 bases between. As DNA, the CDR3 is TGCGCCAGCAGTTCGGGGTTGGGAAACACCATATATTTT. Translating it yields CASSSGLGNTIYF.

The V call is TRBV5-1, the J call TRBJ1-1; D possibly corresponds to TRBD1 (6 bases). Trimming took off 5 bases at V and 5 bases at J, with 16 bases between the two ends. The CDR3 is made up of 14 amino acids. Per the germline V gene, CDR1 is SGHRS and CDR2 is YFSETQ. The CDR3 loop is CASRRGGVGTEAFF. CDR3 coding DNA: TGCGCCAGCAGGCGCGGGGGCGTCGGGACTGAAGCTTTCTTT.